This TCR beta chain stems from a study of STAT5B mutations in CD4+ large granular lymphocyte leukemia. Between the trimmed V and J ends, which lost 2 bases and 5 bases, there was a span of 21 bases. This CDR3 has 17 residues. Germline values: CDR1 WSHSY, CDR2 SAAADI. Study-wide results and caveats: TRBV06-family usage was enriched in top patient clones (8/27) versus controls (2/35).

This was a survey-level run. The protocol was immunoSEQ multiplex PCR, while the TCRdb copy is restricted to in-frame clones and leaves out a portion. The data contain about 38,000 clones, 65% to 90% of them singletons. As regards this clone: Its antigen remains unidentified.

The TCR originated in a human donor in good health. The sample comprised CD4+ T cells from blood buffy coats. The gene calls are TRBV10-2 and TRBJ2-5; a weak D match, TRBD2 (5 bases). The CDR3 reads CASSETLRTLPMETQYF. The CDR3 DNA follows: TGCGCCAGCAGTGAGACGCTCCGGACTCTGCCCATGGAGACCCAGTACTTC.